A selection of T cell receptor beta chains follows, all from one sample in a study of T cell responses to AZD1222 COVID-19 vaccine. Measured with immunoSEQ multiplex PCR; TCRdb has only the in-frame clones, and not every one. The data show approximately 110,000 clones, 80% to 90% seen once. This specimen consisted of peripheral blood, obtained 28 days after the second AZD1222 dose. The receptor source for this set is an adult who received the AZD1222 COVID-19 vaccine. CDR3s include the opening cysteine and the closing phenylalanine or tryptophan. The D gene is left open where the match is weak. Some rows mark clone size as missing; the rest say once, few, many or name a class of expanded clone.

CDR3nt: TGTGCCAGCAGCTTGACGGCGAACTATGGCTACACCTTC; CDR3aa: CASSLTANYGYTF; len: 13; d_gene: -; v_gene: TRBV7-2; abundance: once; j_gene: TRBJ1-2
CDR3nt: TGTGCCAGCAGTGACTCAGCGGGGGGGCCTAGCGGGGAGCTGTTTTTT; CDR3aa: CASSDSAGGPSGELFF; len: 16; d_gene: TRBD2; v_gene: TRBV2; abundance: -; j_gene: TRBJ2-2
CDR3nt: TGTGCCAGCAGTTTATCGACAGCGGGCTCCTACGAGCAGTACTTC; CDR3aa: CASSLSTAGSYEQYF; len: 15; d_gene: -; v_gene: TRBV28; abundance: -; j_gene: TRBJ2-7
CDR3nt: TGTGCCAGCAGTTACTCAAGGGGTATTGAAGCTTTCTTT; CDR3aa: CASSYSRGIEAFF; len: 13; d_gene: -; v_gene: TRBV6-5; abundance: -; j_gene: TRBJ1-1
CDR3nt: TGTGCCACCCTCGGCGGGGGGAGATCCACAGATACGCAGTATTTT; CDR3aa: CATLGGGRSTDTQYF; len: 15; d_gene: TRBD2; v_gene: TRBV6-5; abundance: -; j_gene: TRBJ2-3
CDR3nt: TGTGCCGGAGAGGATCGGCCAGCCGGGGAGCTGTTTTTT; CDR3aa: CAGEDRPAGELFF; len: 13; d_gene: -; v_gene: TRBV11-2; abundance: -; j_gene: TRBJ2-2
CDR3nt: TGTGCCAGCAGTTACTCCTCGGAGCGGGGGTCCTACGAGCAGTACTTC; CDR3aa: CASSYSSERGSYEQYF; len: 16; d_gene: TRBD2; v_gene: TRBV6-2/TRBV6-3; abundance: -; j_gene: TRBJ2-7
CDR3nt: TGTGCCAGCCACCCTCGGGACAGACTCAATTCACCCCTCCACTTT; CDR3aa: CASHPRDRLNSPLHF; len: 15; d_gene: TRBD1; v_gene: TRBV5-6; abundance: -; j_gene: TRBJ1-6
CDR3nt: TGCGCCAGCAGCATACGAGCGGGAATGAACACTGAAGCTTTCTTT; CDR3aa: CASSIRAGMNTEAFF; len: 15; d_gene: -; v_gene: TRBV5-1; abundance: once; j_gene: TRBJ1-1
CDR3nt: TGTGCCAGCAGTGAAGCTGCGGGTAGCAATCAGCCCCAGCATTTT; CDR3aa: CASSEAAGSNQPQHF; len: 15; d_gene: -; v_gene: TRBV6-1; abundance: few; j_gene: TRBJ1-5
CDR3nt: TGTGCCAGCAGCCGCGAGTCGGCCCCCGTCTATAATTCACCCCTCCACTTT; CDR3aa: CASSRESAPVYNSPLHF; len: 17; d_gene: -; v_gene: TRBV7-6; abundance: -; j_gene: TRBJ1-6
CDR3nt: TGTGCCAGCAGTCAAACCCGGGACCCGAACACTGAAGCTTTCTTT; CDR3aa: CASSQTRDPNTEAFF; len: 15; d_gene: -; v_gene: TRBV27; abundance: -; j_gene: TRBJ1-1
CDR3nt: TGTGCCAGCAGTGCGCCGGACAGGGTCACTGAAGCTTTCTTT; CDR3aa: CASSAPDRVTEAFF; len: 14; d_gene: TRBD1; v_gene: TRBV28; abundance: -; j_gene: TRBJ1-1
CDR3nt: TGTGCCAGCAGTTACGCGGTGCAGGGACCTTCGAACTATGGCTACACCTTC; CDR3aa: CASSYAVQGPSNYGYTF; len: 17; d_gene: -; v_gene: TRBV6-2/TRBV6-3; abundance: -; j_gene: TRBJ1-2
CDR3nt: TGTGCCAGCAGCTTAGTTGGGACTGGGGAATACAATGAGCAGTTCTTC; CDR3aa: CASSLVGTGEYNEQFF; len: 16; d_gene: -; v_gene: TRBV11-3; abundance: -; j_gene: TRBJ2-1
CDR3nt: TGTGCCAGCAGCCAAGGGCCCAGCTCTGGGGCCAACGTCCTGACTTTC; CDR3aa: CASSQGPSSGANVLTF; len: 16; d_gene: -; v_gene: TRBV4-2; abundance: -; j_gene: TRBJ2-6
CDR3nt: TGTGCCAGCAGCCAATCGGACCCTAATGAAAAACTGTTTTTT; CDR3aa: CASSQSDPNEKLFF; len: 14; d_gene: -; v_gene: TRBV4-2; abundance: -; j_gene: TRBJ1-4
CDR3nt: TGCGCCAGCAGCTTGTCGGTGGGATCCTATGGCTACACCTTC; CDR3aa: CASSLSVGSYGYTF; len: 14; d_gene: -; v_gene: TRBV5-1; abundance: once; j_gene: TRBJ1-2
CDR3nt: TGTGCCACCAGTGGCTCGGGACTAGCGGGTTTCTCTGGGGCCAACGTCCTGACTTTC; CDR3aa: CATSGSGLAGFSGANVLTF; len: 19; d_gene: TRBD2; v_gene: TRBV24-1; abundance: -; j_gene: TRBJ2-6
CDR3nt: TGTGCCTGGGGAGGGGAGACGGGACAGGGTACTCAGCCCCAGCATTTT; CDR3aa: CAWGGETGQGTQPQHF; len: 16; d_gene: TRBD1; v_gene: TRBV30; abundance: -; j_gene: TRBJ1-5
CDR3nt: TGTGCCACCAGTGACCCGGGAGACCCAAGCTCCTACAATGAGCAGTTCTTC; CDR3aa: CATSDPGDPSSYNEQFF; len: 17; d_gene: -; v_gene: TRBV24-1; abundance: -; j_gene: TRBJ2-1
CDR3nt: TGTGCCACCAGCACCCTTAATCAGCCCCAGCATTTT; CDR3aa: CATSTLNQPQHF; len: 12; d_gene: -; v_gene: TRBV15; abundance: -; j_gene: TRBJ1-5
CDR3nt: TGTGCCAGTAGTATCTTTATGGGACAGGTCTCTGGAAACACCATATATTTT; CDR3aa: CASSIFMGQVSGNTIYF; len: 17; d_gene: TRBD1; v_gene: TRBV19; abundance: -; j_gene: TRBJ1-3
CDR3nt: TGCGCCAGCAGCTTATTGGGACAGAACACCGGGGAGCTGTTTTTT; CDR3aa: CASSLLGQNTGELFF; len: 15; d_gene: -; v_gene: TRBV5-1; abundance: few; j_gene: TRBJ2-2
CDR3nt: TGTGCCAGCAGCTCCGGGGGGCGCTCTGGAAACACCATATATTTT; CDR3aa: CASSSGGRSGNTIYF; len: 15; d_gene: -; v_gene: TRBV5-4; abundance: -; j_gene: TRBJ1-3
CDR3nt: TGTGCCAGCACGGTCGGACAGGGGGCACAAGGCTATGGCTACACCTTC; CDR3aa: CASTVGQGAQGYGYTF; len: 16; d_gene: TRBD1; v_gene: TRBV2; abundance: -; j_gene: TRBJ1-2
CDR3nt: TGTGCCAGCAGCGCCCTCTATGGCTACACCTTC; CDR3aa: CASSALYGYTF; len: 11; d_gene: -; v_gene: TRBV9; abundance: -; j_gene: TRBJ1-2
CDR3nt: TGTGCCAGCAGCCTAAGGACAGGGCCCTACGAGCAGTACTTC; CDR3aa: CASSLRTGPYEQYF; len: 14; d_gene: TRBD1; v_gene: TRBV7-8; abundance: -; j_gene: TRBJ2-7
CDR3nt: TGTGCCACCAGCCGTGGGGGTACAGGGAAGGACGAGCAGTTCTTC; CDR3aa: CATSRGGTGKDEQFF; len: 15; d_gene: -; v_gene: TRBV15; abundance: -; j_gene: TRBJ2-1
CDR3nt: TGCAGTGCTATAGACGGAATTGAAGCTTTCTTT; CDR3aa: CSAIDGIEAFF; len: 11; d_gene: -; v_gene: TRBV20-1; abundance: -; j_gene: TRBJ1-1
CDR3nt: TGTGCCAGCAGCGATCTAGCGGGGGGGCTCAACACCGGGGAGCTGTTTTTT; CDR3aa: CASSDLAGGLNTGELFF; len: 17; d_gene: TRBD2; v_gene: TRBV4-2; abundance: -; j_gene: TRBJ2-2
CDR3nt: TGTGCCTGGAGAGACAGGGGCCTTCGAGTTAACACTGAAGCTTTCTTT; CDR3aa: CAWRDRGLRVNTEAFF; len: 16; d_gene: TRBD1; v_gene: TRBV30; abundance: -; j_gene: TRBJ1-1
CDR3nt: TGCGCCAGCAGCCACAATAGCGGAGGCTCCTACAATGAGCAGTTCTTC; CDR3aa: CASSHNSGGSYNEQFF; len: 16; d_gene: -; v_gene: TRBV4-3; abundance: few; j_gene: TRBJ2-1
CDR3nt: TGTGCCAGCAGCCAAGGGCGCGCAGCTACCTTC; CDR3aa: CASSQGRAATF; len: 11; d_gene: -; v_gene: TRBV4-2; abundance: -; j_gene: TRBJ1-1
CDR3nt: TGCGCCAGCAGCCCCGGGCTAGCGGCCAGTACCACCTACGAGCAGTACTTC; CDR3aa: CASSPGLAASTTYEQYF; len: 17; d_gene: TRBD2; v_gene: TRBV5-1; abundance: -; j_gene: TRBJ2-7
CDR3nt: TGTGCCAGCAGCTCCTGGGCGGGAGAAGAGACCCAGTACTTC; CDR3aa: CASSSWAGEETQYF; len: 14; d_gene: TRBD2; v_gene: TRBV7-8; abundance: -; j_gene: TRBJ2-5
CDR3nt: TGTGCCAGCAGCCCCCAGCTAGCAACTAATGAAAAACTGTTTTTT; CDR3aa: CASSPQLATNEKLFF; len: 15; d_gene: -; v_gene: TRBV7-2; abundance: -; j_gene: TRBJ1-4
CDR3nt: TGTGCAAGTCGCCCAGAGGCAGGGGACGACTATGGCTACACCTTC; CDR3aa: CASRPEAGDDYGYTF; len: 15; d_gene: -; v_gene: TRBV12-2; abundance: -; j_gene: TRBJ1-2
CDR3nt: TGTGCCAGTACTAAAGGGACAGGGGGATTTGAAAAACTGTTTTTT; CDR3aa: CASTKGTGGFEKLFF; len: 15; d_gene: TRBD1; v_gene: TRBV19; abundance: -; j_gene: TRBJ1-4
CDR3nt: TGTGCCAGCAGCCAACCCGGACTAGCGGAGACCCAGTACTTC; CDR3aa: CASSQPGLAETQYF; len: 14; d_gene: TRBD2; v_gene: TRBV2; abundance: once; j_gene: TRBJ2-5
CDR3nt: TGTGCCACAGGGAATCAAGATAATTCACCCCTCCACTTT; CDR3aa: CATGNQDNSPLHF; len: 13; d_gene: -; v_gene: TRBV19; abundance: -; j_gene: TRBJ1-6
CDR3nt: TGTGCCAGCAGCGCGACAGGGAATGAAAAACTGTTTTTT; CDR3aa: CASSATGNEKLFF; len: 13; d_gene: TRBD1; v_gene: TRBV7-9; abundance: -; j_gene: TRBJ1-4
CDR3nt: TGTGCCAGCAGTACATCCCTAGCGGGAGAAAAGACACCCTACGAGCAGTACTTC; CDR3aa: CASSTSLAGEKTPYEQYF; len: 18; d_gene: TRBD2; v_gene: TRBV6-2/TRBV6-3; abundance: -; j_gene: TRBJ2-7
CDR3nt: TGTGCCAGCAGTTACTCGTCCGGGACTCCAGGCTACACCTTC; CDR3aa: CASSYSSGTPGYTF; len: 14; d_gene: -; v_gene: TRBV6-2/TRBV6-3; abundance: once; j_gene: TRBJ1-2
CDR3nt: TGTGCCAGCAGTTTGAGGCAGTTCGGCTATGGCTACACCTTC; CDR3aa: CASSLRQFGYGYTF; len: 14; d_gene: -; v_gene: TRBV27; abundance: -; j_gene: TRBJ1-2
CDR3nt: TGTGCCAGCAGTGGACTAGCCCTCTCCTACGAGCAGTACTTC; CDR3aa: CASSGLALSYEQYF; len: 14; d_gene: TRBD2; v_gene: TRBV6-6; abundance: -; j_gene: TRBJ2-7
CDR3nt: TGTGCCAGCAGTCCACCTTTCGGGACAGGGCTCCTCTTT; CDR3aa: CASSPPFGTGLLF; len: 13; d_gene: TRBD1; v_gene: TRBV27; abundance: -; j_gene: TRBJ1-6
CDR3nt: TGCGCCATCACTCCCACAGGGACCAACACTGAAGCTTTCTTT; CDR3aa: CAITPTGTNTEAFF; len: 14; d_gene: -; v_gene: TRBV23-1; abundance: -; j_gene: TRBJ1-1
CDR3nt: TGTGCCAGCAGTTCGGGAGAGACCCAGTACTTC; CDR3aa: CASSSGETQYF; len: 11; d_gene: -; v_gene: TRBV27; abundance: -; j_gene: TRBJ2-5
CDR3nt: TGTGCCAGCAGCTTGCGGGAGCTTGGCTATGGCTACACCTTC; CDR3aa: CASSLRELGYGYTF; len: 14; d_gene: -; v_gene: TRBV7-9; abundance: -; j_gene: TRBJ1-2
CDR3nt: TGTGCCAGCAGCGCCCGACAGGGTCAGCAGTACTTC; CDR3aa: CASSARQGQQYF; len: 12; d_gene: TRBD1; v_gene: TRBV9; abundance: -; j_gene: TRBJ2-7